The present entry profiles one TCR beta chain with its context. The germline V gene encodes CDR1 MNHNY and CDR2 SVGAGI (reference sequence). The CDR3 runs to 14 residues. Trimming pared 6 bases from V and 0 bases from J, leaving 12 bases between. These data are taken from a study of cytomegalovirus exposure and HLA in healthy donors. A multiplex PCR was run with 60 Vbeta primers and 13 Jbeta primers. Sequenced by immunoSEQ multiplex PCR; TCRdb stores in-frame clones only, minus some. Among more than 150,000 clones listed, over 65% were seen once. The sample taken for sequencing was PBMCs. V gene TRBV6-6 combines with J gene TRBJ2-7; no firm D call. The TCR comes from a man aged 18-30 years in good health and CMV-seronegative. CDR3 loop: CASSPSRYSYEQYF. The DNA of the CDR3 is TGTGCCAGCAGCCCATCCCGGTACTCCTACGAGCAGTACTTC.